The entry below gives a single T cell receptor (beta chain) sequence along with its context. The sample is drawn from a study of technical replicates of blood from a handful of donors. The assay was immunoSEQ multiplex PCR, and TCRdb's table has in-frame clones only and misses some. The sample has tens of thousands of clones, 98% seen once; the top ten hold 0.2% to 0.25%. From germline, CDR1 is SGHTS and CDR2 YDEGEE. The V segment lost 2 bases and the J segment 9 bases; nucleotides outside the gene matches: 12. The CDR3 contains 16 residues. The chain links TRBV5-8 to TRBJ1-5, with 9 bases matching TRBD1. Sequenced sample: T cells isolated from PBMCs. This receptor was taken from a human donor in good health. CDR3 sequence: CASSFVSTGGAGPQHF. The CDR3 DNA follows: TGTGCCAGCAGCTTTGTTTCCACAGGGGGCGCCGGGCCCCAGCATTTT.